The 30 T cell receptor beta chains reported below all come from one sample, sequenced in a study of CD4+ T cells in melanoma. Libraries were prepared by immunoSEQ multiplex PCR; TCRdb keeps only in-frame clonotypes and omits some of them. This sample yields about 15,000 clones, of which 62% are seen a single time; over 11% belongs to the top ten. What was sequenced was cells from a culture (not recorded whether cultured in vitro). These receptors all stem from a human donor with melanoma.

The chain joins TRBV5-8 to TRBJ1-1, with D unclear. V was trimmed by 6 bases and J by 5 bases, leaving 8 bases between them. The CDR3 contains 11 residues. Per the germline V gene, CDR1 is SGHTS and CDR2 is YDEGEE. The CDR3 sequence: CASKRRTEAFF. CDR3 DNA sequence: TGTGCCAGCAAAAGGAGGACTGAAGCTTTCTTT.

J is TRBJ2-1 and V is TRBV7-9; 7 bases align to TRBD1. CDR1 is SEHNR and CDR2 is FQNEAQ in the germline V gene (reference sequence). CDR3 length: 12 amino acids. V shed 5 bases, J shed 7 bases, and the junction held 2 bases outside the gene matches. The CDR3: CASSLQGNEQFF. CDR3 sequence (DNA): TGTGCCAGCAGCCTACAGGGGAATGAGCAGTTCTTC.

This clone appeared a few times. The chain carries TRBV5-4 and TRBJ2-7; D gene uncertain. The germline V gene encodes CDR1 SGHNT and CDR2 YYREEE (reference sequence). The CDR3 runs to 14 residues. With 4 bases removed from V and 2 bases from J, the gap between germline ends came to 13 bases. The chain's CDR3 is CASSHILGPYEQYF. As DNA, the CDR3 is TGTGCCAGCAGCCACATTCTTGGGCCCTACGAGCAGTACTTC.

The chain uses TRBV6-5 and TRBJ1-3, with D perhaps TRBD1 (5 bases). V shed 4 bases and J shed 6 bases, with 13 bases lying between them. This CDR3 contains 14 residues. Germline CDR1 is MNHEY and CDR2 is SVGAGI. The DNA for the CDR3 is TGTGCCAGCAGTTCGCGGGACTCACCAAACACCATATATTTT. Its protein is CASSSRDSPNTIYF.

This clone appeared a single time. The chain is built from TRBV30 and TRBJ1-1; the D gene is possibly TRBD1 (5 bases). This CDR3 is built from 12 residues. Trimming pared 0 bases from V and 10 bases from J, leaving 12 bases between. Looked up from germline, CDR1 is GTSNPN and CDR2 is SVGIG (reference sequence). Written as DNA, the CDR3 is TGTGCCTGGAGTGTCGAGGGGCGCGGAGCTTTCTTT. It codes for CAWSVEGRGAFF.

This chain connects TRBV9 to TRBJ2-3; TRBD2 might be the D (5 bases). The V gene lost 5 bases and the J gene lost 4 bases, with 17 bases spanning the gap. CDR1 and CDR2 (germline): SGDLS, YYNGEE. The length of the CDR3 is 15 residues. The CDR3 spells CASREAGFIADTQYF. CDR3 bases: TGTGCCAGCAGGGAGGCCGGGTTTATTGCAGATACGCAGTATTTT.

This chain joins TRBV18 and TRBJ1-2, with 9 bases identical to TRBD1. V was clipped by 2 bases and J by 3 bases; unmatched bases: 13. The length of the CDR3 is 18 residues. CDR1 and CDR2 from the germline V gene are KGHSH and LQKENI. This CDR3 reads CASSPSAGTGHKYYGYTF. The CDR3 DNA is TGTGCCAGCTCACCAAGTGCCGGGACAGGGCATAAATACTATGGCTACACCTTC.

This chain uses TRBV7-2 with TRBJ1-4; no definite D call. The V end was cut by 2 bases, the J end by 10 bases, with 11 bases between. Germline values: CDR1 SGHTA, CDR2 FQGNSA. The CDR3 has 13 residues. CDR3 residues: CASSLSPTGKLFF. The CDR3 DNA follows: TGTGCCAGCAGCTTATCCCCCACGGGAAAACTGTTTTTT.

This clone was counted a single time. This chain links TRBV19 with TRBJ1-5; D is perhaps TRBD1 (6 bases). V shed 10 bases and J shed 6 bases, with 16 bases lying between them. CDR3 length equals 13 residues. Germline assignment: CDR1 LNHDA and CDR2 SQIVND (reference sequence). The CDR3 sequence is CATSNRDGQPQHF. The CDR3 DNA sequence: TGTGCCACAAGTAACAGGGACGGTCAGCCCCAGCATTTT.

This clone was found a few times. CDR3 nucleotide sequence: TGTGCCAGCAATATACTTGGGGACAGGGGGCTCGGCTACACCTTC. It is translated as CASNILGDRGLGYTF. The chain joins TRBV6-1 to TRBJ1-2; 12 bases line up with TRBD1. The CDR3 length is 15 residues. The germline gives CDR1 MNHNS, CDR2 SASEGT. V shed 7 bases and J 8 bases; nucleotides not matched to a gene: 11.

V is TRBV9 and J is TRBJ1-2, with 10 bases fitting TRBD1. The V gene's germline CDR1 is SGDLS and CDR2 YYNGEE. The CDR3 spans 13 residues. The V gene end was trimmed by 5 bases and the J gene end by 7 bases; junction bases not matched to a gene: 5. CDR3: CASRPTGGGGYTF. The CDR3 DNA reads TGTGCCAGCAGGCCGACAGGGGGCGGTGGCTACACCTTC.

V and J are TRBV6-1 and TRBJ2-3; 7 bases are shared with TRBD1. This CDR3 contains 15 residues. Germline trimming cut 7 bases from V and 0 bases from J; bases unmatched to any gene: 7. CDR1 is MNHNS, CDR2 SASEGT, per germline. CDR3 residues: CASTRTGSSTDTQYF. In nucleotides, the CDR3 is TGTGCCAGCACCAGGACAGGATCTAGCACAGATACGCAGTATTTT.

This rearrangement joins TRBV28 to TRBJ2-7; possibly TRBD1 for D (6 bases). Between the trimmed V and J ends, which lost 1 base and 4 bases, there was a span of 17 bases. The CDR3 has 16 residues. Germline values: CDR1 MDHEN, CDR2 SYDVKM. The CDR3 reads CASSLSGGGTLYEQYF. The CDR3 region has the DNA TGTGCCAGCAGTTTATCTGGGGGCGGAACACTGTACGAGCAGTACTTC. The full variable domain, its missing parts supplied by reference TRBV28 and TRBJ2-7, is DVKVTQSSRYLVKRTGEKVFLECVQDMDHENMFWYRQDPGLGLRLIYFSYDVKMKEKGDIPEGYSVSREKKERFSLILESASTNQTSMYLCASSLSGGGTLYEQYFGPGTRLTVT.

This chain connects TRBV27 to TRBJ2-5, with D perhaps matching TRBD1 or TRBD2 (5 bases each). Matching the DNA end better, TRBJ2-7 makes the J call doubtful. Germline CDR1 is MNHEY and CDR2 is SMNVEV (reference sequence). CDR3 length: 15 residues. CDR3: CASSSAGTSSYEQYF. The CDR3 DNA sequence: TGTGCCAGCAGTTCAGCCGGGACCAGCTCCTACGAGCAGTACTTC.

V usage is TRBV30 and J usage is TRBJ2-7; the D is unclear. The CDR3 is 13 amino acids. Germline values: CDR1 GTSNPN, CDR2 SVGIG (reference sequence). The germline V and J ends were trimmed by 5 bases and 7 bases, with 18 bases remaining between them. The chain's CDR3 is CAWSPDLSREQYF. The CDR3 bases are TGTGCCTGGTCCCCGGACCTGTCGCGGGAGCAGTACTTC.

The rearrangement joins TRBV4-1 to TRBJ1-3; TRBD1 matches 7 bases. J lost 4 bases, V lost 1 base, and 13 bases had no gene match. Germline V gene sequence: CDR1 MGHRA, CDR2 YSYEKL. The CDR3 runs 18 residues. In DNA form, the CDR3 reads TGCGCCAGCAGCCAAGGCTTGGTAGGGGGCCAGCGCGGAAACACCATATATTTT. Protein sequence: CASSQGLVGGQRGNTIYF.

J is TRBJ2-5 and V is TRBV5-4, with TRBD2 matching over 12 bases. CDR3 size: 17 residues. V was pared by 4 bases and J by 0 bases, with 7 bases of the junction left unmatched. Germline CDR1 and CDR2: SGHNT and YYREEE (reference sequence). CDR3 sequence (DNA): TGTGCCAGCAGCCCACTAGCGGGGGGTTCTTACCAAGAGACCCAGTACTTC. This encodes CASSPLAGGSYQETQYF. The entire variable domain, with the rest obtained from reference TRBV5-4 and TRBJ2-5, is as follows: ETGVTQSPTHLIKTRGQQVTLRCSSQSGHNTVSWYQQALGQGPQFIFQYYREEENGRGNFPPRFSGLQFPNYSSELNVNALELDDSALYLCASSPLAGGSYQETQYFGPGTRLLVL.

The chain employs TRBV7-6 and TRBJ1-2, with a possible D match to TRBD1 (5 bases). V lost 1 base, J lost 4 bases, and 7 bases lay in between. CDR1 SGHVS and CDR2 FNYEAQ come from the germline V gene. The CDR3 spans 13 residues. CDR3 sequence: CASSLGDSYGYTF. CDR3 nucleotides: TGTGCCAGCAGCTTAGGCGACAGCTATGGCTACACCTTC.

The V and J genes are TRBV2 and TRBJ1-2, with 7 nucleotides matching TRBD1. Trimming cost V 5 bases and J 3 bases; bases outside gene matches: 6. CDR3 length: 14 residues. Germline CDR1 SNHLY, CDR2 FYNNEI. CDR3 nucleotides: TGTGCCAGCAGTTCACAGGGGTCGGACTATGGCTACACCTTC. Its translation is CASSSQGSDYGYTF. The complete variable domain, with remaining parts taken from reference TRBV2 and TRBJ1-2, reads EPEVTQTPSHQVTQMGQEVILRCVPISNHLYFYWYRQILGQKVEFLVSFYNNEISEKSEIFDDQFSVERPDGSNFTLKIRSTKLEDSAMYFCASSSQGSDYGYTFGSGTRLTVV.

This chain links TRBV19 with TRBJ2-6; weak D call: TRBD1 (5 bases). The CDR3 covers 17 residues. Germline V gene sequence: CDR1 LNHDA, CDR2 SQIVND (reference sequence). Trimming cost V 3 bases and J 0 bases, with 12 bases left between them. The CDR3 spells CASSIGTGYSGANVLTF. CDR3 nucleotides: TGTGCCAGTAGTATCGGAACAGGTTACTCTGGGGCCAACGTCCTGACTTTC.

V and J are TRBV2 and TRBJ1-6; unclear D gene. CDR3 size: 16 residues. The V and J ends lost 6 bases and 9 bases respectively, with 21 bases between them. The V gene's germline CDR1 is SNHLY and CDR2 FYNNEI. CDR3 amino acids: CASSVDRAGEGSPLHF. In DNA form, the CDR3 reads TGTGCCAGCAGCGTGGACCGAGCCGGAGAGGGTTCACCCCTCCACTTT.

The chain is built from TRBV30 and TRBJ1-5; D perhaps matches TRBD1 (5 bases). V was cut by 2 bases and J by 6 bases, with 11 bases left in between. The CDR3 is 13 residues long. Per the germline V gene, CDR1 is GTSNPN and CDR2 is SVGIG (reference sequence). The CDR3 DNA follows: TGTGCCTGGAGTCTTCAGGGTGGTCAGCCCCAGCATTTT. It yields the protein CAWSLQGGQPQHF.

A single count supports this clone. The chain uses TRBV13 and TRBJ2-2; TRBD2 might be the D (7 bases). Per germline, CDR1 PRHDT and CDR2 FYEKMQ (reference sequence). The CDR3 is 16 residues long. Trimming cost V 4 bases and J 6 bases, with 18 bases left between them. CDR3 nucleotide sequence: TGTGCCAGCAGCTCCCCCCGGGGGGCCGTATCCGGGGAGCTGTTTTTT. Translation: CASSSPRGAVSGELFF.

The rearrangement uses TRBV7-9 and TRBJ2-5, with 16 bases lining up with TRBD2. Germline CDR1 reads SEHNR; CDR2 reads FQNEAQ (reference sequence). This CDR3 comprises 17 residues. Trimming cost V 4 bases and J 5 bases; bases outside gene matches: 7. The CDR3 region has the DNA TGTGCCAGCAGCTCAACCGGGACTAGCGGGGGGGCGGAGACCCAGTACTTC. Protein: CASSSTGTSGGAETQYF. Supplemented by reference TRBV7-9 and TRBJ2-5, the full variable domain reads DTGVSQNPRHKITKRGQNVTFRCDPISEHNRLYWYRQTLGQGPEFLTYFQNEAQLEKSRLLSDRFSAERPKGSFSTLEIQRTEQGDSAMYLCASSSTGTSGGAETQYFGPGTRLLVL.

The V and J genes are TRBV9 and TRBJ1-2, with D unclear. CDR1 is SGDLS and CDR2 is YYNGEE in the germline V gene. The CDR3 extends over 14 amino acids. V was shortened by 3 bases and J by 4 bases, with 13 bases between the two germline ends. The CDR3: CASSASPPFYGYTF. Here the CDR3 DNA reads TGTGCCAGCAGCGCCTCTCCTCCTTTCTATGGCTACACCTTC.

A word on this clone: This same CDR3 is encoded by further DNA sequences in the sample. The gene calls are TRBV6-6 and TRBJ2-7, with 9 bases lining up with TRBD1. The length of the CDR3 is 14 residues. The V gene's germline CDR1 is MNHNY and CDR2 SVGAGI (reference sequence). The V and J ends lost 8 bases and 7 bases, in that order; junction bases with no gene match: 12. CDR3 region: CASQGGQGLNEQYF. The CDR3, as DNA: TGTGCCAGCCAGGGGGGACAGGGCCTGAATGAGCAGTACTTC.

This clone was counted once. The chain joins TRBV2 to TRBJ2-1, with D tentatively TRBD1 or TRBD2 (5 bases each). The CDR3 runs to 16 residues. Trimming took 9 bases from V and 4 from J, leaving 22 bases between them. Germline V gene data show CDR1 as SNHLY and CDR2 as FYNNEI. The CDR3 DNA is TGTGCCAGAGAGCGGCCAGGCAGGGAGTATTACAATGAGCAGTTCTTC. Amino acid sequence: CARERPGREYYNEQFF. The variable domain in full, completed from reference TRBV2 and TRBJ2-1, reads EPEVTQTPSHQVTQMGQEVILRCVPISNHLYFYWYRQILGQKVEFLVSFYNNEISEKSEIFDDQFSVERPDGSNFTLKIRSTKLEDSAMYFCARERPGREYYNEQFFGPGTRLTVL.

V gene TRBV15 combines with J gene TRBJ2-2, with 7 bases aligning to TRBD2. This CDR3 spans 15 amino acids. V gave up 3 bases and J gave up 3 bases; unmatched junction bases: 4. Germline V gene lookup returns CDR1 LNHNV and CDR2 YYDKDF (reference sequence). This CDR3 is CATSRGGIDTGELFF. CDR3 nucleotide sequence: TGTGCCACCAGCAGGGGGGGGATCGACACCGGGGAGCTGTTTTTT. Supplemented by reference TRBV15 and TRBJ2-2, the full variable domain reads DAMVIQNPRYQVTQFGKPVTLSCSQTLNHNVMYWYQQKSSQAPKLLFHYYDKDFNNEADTPDNFQSRRPNTSFCFLDIRSPGLGDTAMYLCATSRGGIDTGELFFGEGSRLTVL.

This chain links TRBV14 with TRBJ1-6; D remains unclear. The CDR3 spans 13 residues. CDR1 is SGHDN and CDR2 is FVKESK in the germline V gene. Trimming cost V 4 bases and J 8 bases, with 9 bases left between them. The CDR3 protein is CASSLGPYSPLHF. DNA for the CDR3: TGTGCCAGCAGCCTTGGACCGTATTCACCCCTCCACTTT.

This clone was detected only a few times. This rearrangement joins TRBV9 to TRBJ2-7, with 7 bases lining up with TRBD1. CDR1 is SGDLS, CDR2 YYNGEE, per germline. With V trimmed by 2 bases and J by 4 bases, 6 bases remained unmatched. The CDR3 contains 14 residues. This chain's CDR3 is CASSVAGRGYEQYF. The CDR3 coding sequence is TGTGCCAGCAGCGTCGCAGGCAGGGGGTACGAGCAGTACTTC. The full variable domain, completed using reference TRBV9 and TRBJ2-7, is DSGVTQTPKHLITATGQRVTLRCSPRSGDLSVYWYQQSLDQGLQFLIQYYNGEERAKGNILERFSAQQFPDLHSELNLSSLELGDSALYFCASSVAGRGYEQYFGPGTRLTVT.